Reported below is one T cell receptor beta chain. These data come from a study of blood T cells in healthy people across ages. The germline gives CDR1 SEHNR, CDR2 FQNEAQ (reference sequence). The CDR3 covers 18 residues. Trimming removed 0 bases from V and 0 bases from J; junction bases left unmatched: 10. Together with a sample-barcoded 5' primer, a J-beta primer mix was included in a second PCR lasting about 7 to 11 cycles. TCRdb reprocessed the 5' RACE reads via MiXCR and lists one record per CDR3 protein. The sample consists of 650,000 to 700,000 distinct CDR3 sequences, about 50% of them appearing once.

The V call is TRBV7-9, the J call TRBJ1-1; the match to TRBD1 covers 7 bases. This TCR derives from a woman aged 80 or older in good health. Sequencing used blood. The chain's CDR3 is CASSLAPDRDLLNTEAFF. Here the CDR3 DNA reads TGTGCCAGCAGCTTAGCCCCTGACAGGGATCTGTTGAACACTGAAGCTTTCTTT. The full variable domain, completed using reference TRBV7-9 and TRBJ1-1, is DTGVSQNPRHKITKRGQNVTFRCDPISEHNRLYWYRQTLGQGPEFLTYFQNEAQLEKSRLLSDRFSAERPKGSFSTLEIQRTEQGDSAMYLCASSLAPDRDLLNTEAFFGQGTRLTVV.